What follows describes a single T cell receptor beta chain. The entry originates in a study of blood T cell repertoires in COVID-19. At the level of the study: Acute and convalescent COVID-19 samples came from the United States, Italy and Spain.

Generated by immunoSEQ multiplex PCR, the TCRdb table keeps only in-frame clones and is missing some. The profile shows 300,000 to 400,000 clones, around 87% of them singletons. Germline lookup yields CDR1 SGHRS and CDR2 YFSETQ. V was shortened by 9 bases and J by 0 bases, with 16 bases between the two germline ends. This CDR3 has 15 residues. Material for sequencing was peripheral blood. The chain links TRBV5-1 to TRBJ1-3; the D gene is possibly TRBD1 (6 bases). The sequence was collected from a human donor in a cohort sampled during active COVID-19. The CDR3: CATSPTGFSGNTIYF. DNA for the CDR3: TGCGCCACTTCACCTACAGGGTTCTCTGGAAACACCATATATTTT.